These T cell receptor beta chains were read from a single sample in a study of post-analysis software for immune sequencing data. TCRdb re-derived calls from the PCR reads in MiXCR, one entry per CDR3 protein. The sample shows over 700,000 distinct CDR3 sequences, just under 30% of them seen only once. The specimen was blood. The receptor source for this set is a girl aged 5-17 years with multiple sclerosis. The CDR3 runs from the conserved cysteine through the conserved F or W. Each record gives: J gene, V gene, clone size, D gene, CDR3 DNA, CDR3 protein. A D gene is named only where the DNA matches it firmly. The size of a clone is reported for some rows only, either as once, few or many, or as a class for expanded clones.

>TRBJ1-2|TRBV4-3|few|NA
TGCGCCAGCAGCCAAGATGTGCATACGGGGTACTATGGCTACACCTTC
CASSQDVHTGYYGYTF
>TRBJ1-6|TRBV3-1|NA|NA
TGTGCCAGCAGCCAAGATGGAGGAGGAGGAACACCCCTCCACTTT
CASSQDGGGGTPLHF
>TRBJ2-2|TRBV20-1|NA|NA
TGCAGTGCTAGAGGCGGGGCAGGGTGGCCGAACACCGGGGAGCTGTTTTTT
CSARGGAGWPNTGELFF
>TRBJ2-5|TRBV11-2|NA|TRBD2
TGTGCCAGCAGCTCCGCTAGAGGGACTAGCGACAAACCATTATTCAAAGAGACCCAGTACTTC
CASSSARGTSDKPLFKETQYF
>TRBJ2-1|TRBV9|few|TRBD2
TGTGCCAGCAGCGTAGATCCTAGCGGGGGGTTATTTTCCTACAATGAGCAGTTCTTC
CASSVDPSGGLFSYNEQFF
>TRBJ1-1|TRBV4-3|few|TRBD1
TGCGCCAGCAGCCTTAATGGGGACAGGAGAAACACTGAAGCTTTCTTT
CASSLNGDRRNTEAFF
>TRBJ2-5|TRBV20-1|few|TRBD1
TGCAGTGCTAGAGTTGACAGGGGATGGCAAGAGACCCAGTACTTC
CSARVDRGWQETQYF
>TRBJ2-6|TRBV28|NA|NA
TGTGCCAGCAGTCCCGATGTCTCTGGGGCCAACGTCCTGACTTTC
CASSPDVSGANVLTF
>TRBJ2-5|TRBV5-1|NA|NA
TGCGCCAGCAGCTTGGGCAAGAAAGAGACCCAGTACTTC
CASSLGKKETQYF
>TRBJ2-5|TRBV6-5|few|NA
TGTGCCAGCAGTTACTCGAATCAGCTCTCGGAGACCCAGTACTTC
CASSYSNQLSETQYF
>TRBJ1-2|TRBV20-1|NA|NA
TGCAGTGCTAGACCGGCGGACAGCATAACCCATGGCTACACCTTC
CSARPADSITHGYTF
>TRBJ2-1|TRBV5-1|few|NA
TGCGCCAGTTCGATTCGGGATGAGCAGTTCTTC
CASSIRDEQFF
>TRBJ1-2|TRBV19|NA|NA
TGTGCCAGTAGTGCCGGGGGCGGGTATGGCTACACCTTC
CASSAGGGYGYTF
>TRBJ1-2|TRBV20-1|NA|NA
TGCAGTGCTAGAGTACACCCTAACTATGGCTACACCTTC
CSARVHPNYGYTF
>TRBJ2-7|TRBV7-2|NA|NA
TGTGCCAGCAGCGCGGTTGGGGGACGAACCTACGAGCAGTACTTC
CASSAVGGRTYEQYF
>TRBJ2-7|TRBV4-1|few|NA
TGCGCCAGCAGCCAAGGCCCCTTACAGGGTAACTACGAGCAGTACTTC
CASSQGPLQGNYEQYF
>TRBJ2-7|TRBV10-3|NA|TRBD2
TGTGCCATCAGTGAAACTAGCGGGGGTTCCTACGAGCAGTACTTC
CAISETSGGSYEQYF
>TRBJ2-3|TRBV11-2|NA|NA
TGTGCCAGCAGCTCCCTGGTGGGGCCCACAGATACGCAGTATTTT
CASSSLVGPTDTQYF
>TRBJ2-3|TRBV4-3|few|TRBD2
TGCGCCAGCAGCCAAGATTGGGCTAGCGGGATACGAGATACGCAGTATTTT
CASSQDWASGIRDTQYF
>TRBJ2-3|TRBV29-1|NA|TRBD1
TGCAGCGTTGGCCGGACAGGGCTGAGAGATACGCAGTATTTT
CSVGRTGLRDTQYF
>TRBJ2-7|TRBV12-3/TRBV12-4|few|NA
TGTGCCAGCAGTTTCCGGACGGGGAGCTCCTACGAGCAGTACTTC
CASSFRTGSSYEQYF
>TRBJ2-3|TRBV9|NA|TRBD2
TGTGCCAGCAGCGTAGGTCTAGCGGGATTCACAGATACGCAGTATTTT
CASSVGLAGFTDTQYF
>TRBJ2-3|TRBV7-2|NA|TRBD1
TGTGTCAGCAGCTTATCAACGGGACAGGTATCGTCAGATACGCAGTATTTT
CVSSLSTGQVSSDTQYF
>TRBJ2-7|TRBV10-3|once|TRBD1
TGTGCCACCATCCCCAGGACAGGGCTTGAGCAGTACTTC
CATIPRTGLEQYF
>TRBJ2-1|TRBV6-5|few|TRBD2
TGTGCCAGCAGTTGGTCTCTAGCGGGAGGGCCGGGTGAGCAGTTCTTC
CASSWSLAGGPGEQFF
>TRBJ2-3|TRBV5-1|few|TRBD2
TGCGCCAGCAGCTTGCCCGCGGGACTAGCGGGAACAGATACGCAGTATTTT
CASSLPAGLAGTDTQYF
>TRBJ2-1|TRBV15|NA|TRBD1
TGTGCCACCAGCAGAGATTACGGGACAGGGATTGTCAATGGGCAGTTCTTC
CATSRDYGTGIVNGQFF